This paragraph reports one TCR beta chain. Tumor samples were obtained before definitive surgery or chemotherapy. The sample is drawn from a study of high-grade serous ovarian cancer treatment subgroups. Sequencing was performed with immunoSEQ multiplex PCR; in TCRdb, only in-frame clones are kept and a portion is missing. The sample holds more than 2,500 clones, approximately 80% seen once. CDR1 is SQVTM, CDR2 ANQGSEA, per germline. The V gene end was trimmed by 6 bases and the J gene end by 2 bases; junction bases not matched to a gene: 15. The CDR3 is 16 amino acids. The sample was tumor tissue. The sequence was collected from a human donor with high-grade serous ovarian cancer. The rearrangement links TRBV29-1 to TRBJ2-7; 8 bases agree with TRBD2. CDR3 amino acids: CSVGILAGGLTYEQYF. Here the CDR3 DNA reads TGCAGCGTGGGAATTTTGGCGGGAGGTCTAACCTACGAGCAGTACTTC.